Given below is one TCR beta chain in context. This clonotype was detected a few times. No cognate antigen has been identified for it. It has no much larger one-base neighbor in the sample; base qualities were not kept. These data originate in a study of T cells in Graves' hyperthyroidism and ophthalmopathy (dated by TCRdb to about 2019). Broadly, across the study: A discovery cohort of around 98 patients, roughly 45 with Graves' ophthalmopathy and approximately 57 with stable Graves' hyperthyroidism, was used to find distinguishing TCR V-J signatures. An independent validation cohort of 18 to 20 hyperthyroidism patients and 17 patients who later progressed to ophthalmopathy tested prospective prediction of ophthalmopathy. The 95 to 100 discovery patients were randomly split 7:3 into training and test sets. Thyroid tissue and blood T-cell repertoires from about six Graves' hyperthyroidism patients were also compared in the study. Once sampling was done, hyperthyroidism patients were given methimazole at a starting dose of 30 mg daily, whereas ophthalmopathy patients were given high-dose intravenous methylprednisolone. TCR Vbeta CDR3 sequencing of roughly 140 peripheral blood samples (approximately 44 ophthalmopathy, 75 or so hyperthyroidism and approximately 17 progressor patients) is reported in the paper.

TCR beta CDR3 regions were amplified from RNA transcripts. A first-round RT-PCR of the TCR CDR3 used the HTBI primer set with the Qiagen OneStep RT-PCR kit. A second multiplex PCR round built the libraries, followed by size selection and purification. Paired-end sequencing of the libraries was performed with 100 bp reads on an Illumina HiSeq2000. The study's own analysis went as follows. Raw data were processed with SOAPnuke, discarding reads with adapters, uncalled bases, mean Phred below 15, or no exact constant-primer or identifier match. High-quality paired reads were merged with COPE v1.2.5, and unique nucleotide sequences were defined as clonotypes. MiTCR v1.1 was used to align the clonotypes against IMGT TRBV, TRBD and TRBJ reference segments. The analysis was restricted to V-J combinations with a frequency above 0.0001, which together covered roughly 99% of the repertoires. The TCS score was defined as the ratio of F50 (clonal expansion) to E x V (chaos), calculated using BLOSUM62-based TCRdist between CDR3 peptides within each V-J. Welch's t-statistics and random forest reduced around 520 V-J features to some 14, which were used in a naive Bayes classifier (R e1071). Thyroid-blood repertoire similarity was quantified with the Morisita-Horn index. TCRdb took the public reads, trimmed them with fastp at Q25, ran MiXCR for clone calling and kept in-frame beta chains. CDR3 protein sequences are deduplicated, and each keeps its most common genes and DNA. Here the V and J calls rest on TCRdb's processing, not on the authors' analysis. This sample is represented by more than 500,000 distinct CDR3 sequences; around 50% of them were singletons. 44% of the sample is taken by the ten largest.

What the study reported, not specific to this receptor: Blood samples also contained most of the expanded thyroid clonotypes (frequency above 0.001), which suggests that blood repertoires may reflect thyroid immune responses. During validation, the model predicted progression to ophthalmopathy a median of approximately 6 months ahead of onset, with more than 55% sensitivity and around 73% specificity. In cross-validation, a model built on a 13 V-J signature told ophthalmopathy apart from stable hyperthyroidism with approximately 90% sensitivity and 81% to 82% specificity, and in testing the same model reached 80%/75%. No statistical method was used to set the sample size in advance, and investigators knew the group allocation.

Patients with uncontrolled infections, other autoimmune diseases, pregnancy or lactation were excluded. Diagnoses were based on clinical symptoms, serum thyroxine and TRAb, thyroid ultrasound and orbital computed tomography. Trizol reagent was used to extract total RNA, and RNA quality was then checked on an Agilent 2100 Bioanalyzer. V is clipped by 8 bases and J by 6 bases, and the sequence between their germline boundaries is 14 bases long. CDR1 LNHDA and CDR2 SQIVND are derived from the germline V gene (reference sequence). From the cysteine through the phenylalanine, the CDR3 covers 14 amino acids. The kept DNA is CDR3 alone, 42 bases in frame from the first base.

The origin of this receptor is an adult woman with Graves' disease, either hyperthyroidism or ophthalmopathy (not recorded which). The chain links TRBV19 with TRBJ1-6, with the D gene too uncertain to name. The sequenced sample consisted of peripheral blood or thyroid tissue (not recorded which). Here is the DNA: TGTGCCAGTCAGGACGGCGGTATTAATTCACCCCTCCACTTT. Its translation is CASQDGGINSPLHF.